This TCR beta chain was recorded in a study of identical twins. Findings and limits, study-wide: The study based its conclusions on cross-sectional statistical analysis and did not follow the same donors.

This clonotype was detected only a few times. The target antigen is unknown. Between the trimmed V and J ends, which lost 3 bases and 1 base, there was a span of 9 bases. The CDR3 is 14 amino acids. Template switching added a universal primer site, and cDNA bore unique molecular identifiers. TCRdb ran MiXCR on the 5' RACE reads and lists one entry per CDR3 protein. The sample gives more than 1.5 million distinct CDR3 sequences, around 33% of which show up once; more than 0.25% is in the top ten. The V and J genes are TRBV12-3 or TRBV12-4 and TRBJ1-1; no clear D gene. The clonotype was recovered from a newborn girl in good health. Sequencing was done on a sample of cord blood. The CDR3 DNA sequence: TGTGCCAGCAGTTTCCGACTGACGAACACTGAAGCTTTCTTT. As protein: CASSFRLTNTEAFF.